This TCR beta chain was observed in a study of cytomegalovirus exposure and HLA in healthy donors. Use of 60 Vbeta and 13 Jbeta primers characterized the PCR. The table came from immunoSEQ multiplex PCR; TCRdb's copy has only in-frame clones and leaves some out. Among about 85,000 clones, 75% to 85% were seen once, and the ten largest hold around 32%. The CDR3 extends over 13 amino acids. Germline assignment: CDR1 KGHSH and CDR2 LQKENI. Trimming cost V 3 bases and J 10 bases, with 13 bases left between them. Specimen: PBMCs. V usage is TRBV18 and J usage is TRBJ2-1; TRBD2 is a possible D gene (6 bases). This TCR derives from a man aged 50 to 60 in good health and CMV-seropositive. The DNA for the CDR3 is TGTGCCAGCTCACCCGTAGAGGGAGGCGAGCAGTTCTTC. It translates to CASSPVEGGEQFF.